The 21 T cell receptor beta chains presented below share a single source sample, sequenced in a study of shared clonotypes between healthy human individuals. Sequencing was performed with immunoSEQ multiplex PCR; in TCRdb, only in-frame clones are kept and a portion is missing. The data show fewer than 2.5 million clones, approximately 93% seen once. Sequencing was carried out using naive CD4+ T cells from PBMCs. The subset: CD45RA+ positively selected. The receptors here all came from a man younger than 35 in good health. Some clones in this sample may be carry-over from other donors' samples.

This clone was recorded once. The genes are TRBV4-2 and TRBJ2-1, with 14 positions matching TRBD2. There are 17 residues in the CDR3. J was trimmed by 7 bases and V by 2 bases; bases with no gene match: 7. Looked up from germline, CDR1 is LGHNA and CDR2 is YNFKEQ. The CDR3 here is CASSQSVGLAGANEQFF. CDR3 nucleotides: TGTGCCAGCAGCCAAAGCGTGGGACTAGCGGGAGCAAATGAGCAGTTCTTC.

The chain links TRBV18 to TRBJ1-3, with 8 bases aligning to TRBD1. The CDR3 loop spans 16 amino acids. Germline values: CDR1 KGHSH, CDR2 LQKENI. V lost 2 bases and J lost 4; bases outside the gene matches: 7. CDR3 sequence reads: CASSPATTGAGNTIYF. CDR3 in DNA: TGTGCCAGCTCACCAGCCACGACAGGGGCCGGAAACACCATATATTTT.

A word on this clone: This sample includes further DNA sequences coding for the same CDR3. This rearrangement joins TRBV5-1 to TRBJ2-5; 8 bases map to TRBD1. Germline-derived CDR1 and CDR2 are SGHRS and YFSETQ. The CDR3 length is 15 residues. Germline trimming cut 4 bases from V and 3 bases from J; bases unmatched to any gene: 8. CDR3 residues: CASSLGTGGEETQYF. In DNA, the CDR3 is TGCGCCAGCAGCCTAGGGACAGGCGGGGAAGAGACCCAGTACTTC.

The chain is built from TRBV6-1 and TRBJ1-1; no firm D call. Germline values: CDR1 MNHNS, CDR2 SASEGT. V lost 2 bases and J 3 bases, leaving 10 bases between the germline ends. This CDR3 is 14 amino acids long. CDR3 region: CASSENGRDTEAFF. The CDR3 nucleotides are TGTGCCAGCAGTGAAAATGGGAGGGACACTGAAGCTTTCTTT.

The chain carries TRBV5-4 and TRBJ2-3, with D unclear. Per the germline V gene, CDR1 is SGHNT and CDR2 is YYREEE (reference sequence). Trimming left V 4 bases short and J 1 base short, with 10 bases between. There are 14 residues in the CDR3. CDR3 residues: CASSADQGTDTQYF. The CDR3, as DNA: TGTGCCAGCAGCGCCGACCAGGGCACAGATACGCAGTATTTT.

The chain uses TRBV5-4 and TRBJ2-5; D gene uncertain. Trimming left V 0 bases short and J 1 base short, with 10 bases between. CDR1 is SGHNT, CDR2 YYREEE, per germline (reference sequence). The CDR3 consists of 15 residues. The CDR3 reads CASSLVRSSQETQYF. The CDR3 DNA reads as TGTGCCAGCAGCTTGGTACGATCCTCCCAAGAGACCCAGTACTTC.

The J gene is TRBJ2-6, the V gene TRBV5-1; the D is unclear. CDR1 is SGHRS, CDR2 YFSETQ, per germline. The V gene lost 4 bases and the J gene lost 4 bases, with 12 bases spanning the gap. CDR3 size: 15 residues. CDR3 region: CASSPRLTGANVLTF. The CDR3 DNA sequence: TGCGCCAGCAGCCCGAGACTGACGGGGGCCAACGTCCTGACTTTC.

This chain uses TRBV7-9 with TRBJ2-1, with 10 nucleotides matching TRBD2. The germline CDR1 and CDR2 sequences are SEHNR and FQNEAQ (reference sequence). The CDR3 extends over 16 amino acids. Losses at the gene ends were 5 bases for V and 2 bases for J; bases not matched to a gene: 6. The CDR3 nucleotides read TGTGCCAGCAGCGCAAGCGGGAGGGCCCCCTACAATGAGCAGTTCTTC. Encoded protein: CASSASGRAPYNEQFF. The entire variable domain, with the rest obtained from reference TRBV7-9 and TRBJ2-1, is as follows: DTGVSQNPRHKITKRGQNVTFRCDPISEHNRLYWYRQTLGQGPEFLTYFQNEAQLEKSRLLSDRFSAERPKGSFSTLEIQRTEQGDSAMYLCASSASGRAPYNEQFFGPGTRLTVL.

The chain recombines TRBV6-1 with TRBJ2-2, with D tentatively TRBD1 (5 bases). The germline V and J ends were trimmed by 2 bases and 6 bases, with 10 bases remaining between them. The V gene's germline CDR1 is MNHNS and CDR2 SASEGT. This CDR3 is built from 14 residues. CDR3 region: CASSETRAAGELFF. The CDR3 DNA reads TGTGCCAGCAGTGAAACCAGGGCGGCCGGGGAGCTGTTTTTT.

The chain uses TRBV11-2 and TRBJ2-5; 13 nucleotides line up with TRBD2. After removal of 5 bases from V and 5 bases from J, the junction contained 14 bases not matched to a gene. Germline V gives CDR1 SGHAT, CDR2 FQNNGV. CDR3 length: 18 residues. In nucleotides, the CDR3 is TGTGCCAGCAGCCCCTATCATGGACTAGCGGGAGTAGGTGAGACCCAGTACTTC. Translated: CASSPYHGLAGVGETQYF.

The chain recombines TRBV4-2 with TRBJ2-4, with no clear D. CDR3 length equals 14 residues. From germline, CDR1 is LGHNA and CDR2 YNFKEQ. Trimming pared 2 bases from V and 8 bases from J, leaving 13 bases between. CDR3 amino acids: CASSQLSGGDIQYF. The CDR3 DNA follows: TGTGCCAGCAGCCAACTCTCCGGCGGAGACATTCAGTACTTC.

This clone was found once. The gene calls are TRBV5-4 and TRBJ2-3, with 11 nucleotides matching TRBD2. V shed 1 base and J 0 bases; nucleotides not matched to a gene: 10. This CDR3 is built from 19 residues. Germline V gene lookup returns CDR1 SGHNT and CDR2 YYREEE (reference sequence). The CDR3 region has the DNA TGTGCCAGCAGCTTGACTTTGCTAGCGGGAGGAACTAGCACAGATACGCAGTATTTT. Protein sequence: CASSLTLLAGGTSTDTQYF.

The chain has TRBV5-8 and TRBJ2-7, with no clear D. CDR3 length: 14 residues. CDR1 is SGHTS, CDR2 YDEGEE, per germline. V was clipped by 1 base and J by 0 bases, with 8 bases between them. The CDR3 reads CASSLRRSSYEQYF. As DNA, the CDR3 is TGTGCCAGCAGCTTGCGGCGTAGCTCCTACGAGCAGTACTTC.

The V and J genes are TRBV10-1 and TRBJ1-1; D is perhaps TRBD1 (6 bases). The CDR3 is 14 residues long. Germline V gene data show CDR1 as WNHNN and CDR2 as SYGVQD (reference sequence). V shed 2 bases and J shed 1 base, with 8 bases lying between them. The CDR3 DNA sequence: TGCGCCAGCAGTGAGGACAGGAGGAACACTGAAGCTTTCTTT. It specifies CASSEDRRNTEAFF.

The V call is TRBV6-6, the J call TRBJ1-1; 8 positions agree with TRBD1. CDR3 size: 14 residues. CDR1 and CDR2 (germline): MNHNY, SVGAGI (reference sequence). J lost 6 bases, V lost 0 bases, and 3 bases had no gene match. CDR3 DNA sequence: TGTGCCAGCAGTTACTCCATACAGGGGGCTGAAGCTTTCTTT. Its protein is CASSYSIQGAEAFF.

The gene calls are TRBV28 and TRBJ1-2, with 8 bases matching TRBD1. V was pared by 6 bases and J by 7 bases, with 4 bases of the junction left unmatched. This CDR3 has 12 amino acids. CDR1 and CDR2 (germline): MDHEN, SYDVKM. Here the CDR3 DNA reads TGTGCCAGCAGCAGTACAGGGGGTGGCTACACCTTC. Translating it yields CASSSTGGGYTF.

CDR3 protein: CASRDSLTDTQYF. CDR3 bases: TGTGCCAGCAGGGACAGCCTCACAGATACGCAGTATTTT. This chain connects TRBV6-5 to TRBJ2-3; tentatively, D is TRBD1 (6 bases). The CDR3 contains 13 residues. Germline lookup yields CDR1 MNHEY and CDR2 SVGAGI. V was shortened by 6 bases and J by 2 bases, with 9 bases between the two germline ends.

For the CDR3, the DNA is TGTGCCAGCAGTTTTCATTTGGGACTAGCGGCCCGGAGGGGGGCCGGGGAGCTGTTTTTT. Translation: CASSFHLGLAARRGAGELFF. The chain couples TRBV27 to TRBJ2-2, with 11 bases lining up with TRBD2. V gave up 3 bases and J gave up 6 bases; unmatched junction bases: 18. The germline CDR1 and CDR2 sequences are MNHEY and SMNVEV (reference sequence). This CDR3 has 20 amino acids.

The chain links TRBV28 to TRBJ1-1; perhaps TRBD1 as D (5 bases). Germline CDR1 and CDR2: MDHEN and SYDVKM. This CDR3 region has 15 residues. V was pared by 4 bases and J by 1 base, with 13 bases between. The CDR3 spells CASSSRRGWNTEAFF. In DNA, the CDR3 is TGTGCCAGCAGTTCCCGTCGGGGGTGGAACACTGAAGCTTTCTTT. The variable domain in full, with the rest retrieved from reference TRBV28 and TRBJ1-1, is DVKVTQSSRYLVKRTGEKVFLECVQDMDHENMFWYRQDPGLGLRLIYFSYDVKMKEKGDIPEGYSVSREKKERFSLILESASTNQTSMYLCASSSRRGWNTEAFFGQGTRLTVV.

This clone was picked up one time. This sequence joins TRBV18 and TRBJ2-5; possibly TRBD1 for D (5 bases). Looked up from germline, CDR1 is KGHSH and CDR2 is LQKENI. CDR3 length: 15 residues. Trimming shortened V by 4 bases and J by 2 bases, and 14 bases separated the two germline ends. The CDR3 protein is CASSHGQGSQETQYF. CDR3 bases: TGTGCCAGCTCACATGGGCAGGGCAGTCAAGAGACCCAGTACTTC.

The V and J genes are TRBV2 and TRBJ1-1, with no clear D. The CDR3 length is 12 residues. Between the trimmed V and J ends, which lost 2 bases and 5 bases, there was a span of 6 bases. CDR1 SNHLY and CDR2 FYNNEI come from the germline V gene. In nucleotides, the CDR3 is TGTGCCAGCAGTGAATCTTGGACTGAAGCTTTCTTT. Its translation is CASSESWTEAFF.